The 13 T cell receptor beta chains presented below share a single source sample, sequenced in a study of T cell changes during pregnancy in multiple sclerosis. Here immunoSEQ multiplex PCR was the method, and the copy in TCRdb shows in-frame clones only, minus some. This table has about 98,000 clones, about 91% appearing once. The material was peripheral blood, obtained after pregnancy. These receptors originate from a female donor in good health, enrolled as a control in a pregnancy study.

The chain is built from TRBV10-2 and TRBJ2-7; the D gene is possibly TRBD2 (5 bases). The CDR3 has 13 amino acids. The germline V gene encodes CDR1 WSHSY and CDR2 SAAADI. V shed 6 bases and J shed 4 bases, with 13 bases lying between them. The CDR3 region has the DNA TGCGCCAGCAGGGACGCGGGTTTTTACGAGCAGTACTTC. Residues: CASRDAGFYEQYF.

The chain carries TRBV9 and TRBJ2-3, with 8 bases lining up with TRBD2. The CDR3 is 15 residues long. V shed 0 bases and J 4 bases; nucleotides not matched to a gene: 4. The germline V gene encodes CDR1 SGDLS and CDR2 YYNGEE. DNA for the CDR3: TGTGCCAGCAGCGTAGCGGGGGGGCCGTCAGATACGCAGTATTTT. Translation: CASSVAGGPSDTQYF.

This chain joins TRBV4-1 and TRBJ1-4; no reliable D call. From germline, CDR1 is MGHRA and CDR2 YSYEKL. V was clipped by 2 bases and J by 8 bases, with 18 bases between them. This CDR3 spans 16 amino acids. CDR3 sequence: CASSQMGLGRREKLFF. CDR3 DNA sequence: TGCGCCAGCAGCCAAATGGGCCTGGGCAGAAGAGAAAAACTGTTTTTT.

Points on this clone: The same CDR3 also results from other DNA sequences found in this sample. The chain has TRBV6-1 and TRBJ1-2; 8 bases align to TRBD1. The CDR3 extends over 14 amino acids. The ends lost 7 bases at V and 1 base at J; junction bases unmatched: 5. The V gene's germline CDR1 is MNHNS and CDR2 SASEGT. CDR3 in DNA: TGTGCCAGCAATCTCGACAGGGGTAACTATGGCTACACCTTC. It encodes CASNLDRGNYGYTF.

This chain connects TRBV2 to TRBJ2-1, with 14 bases aligning to TRBD2. The germline CDR1 and CDR2 sequences are SNHLY and FYNNEI. The CDR3 runs 16 residues. V was clipped by 4 bases and J by 9 bases; unmatched bases: 8. CDR3 sequence reads: CASSAPGLAGVSEQFF. CDR3 nucleotides: TGTGCCAGCAGTGCCCCGGGACTAGCGGGAGTGAGTGAGCAGTTCTTC.

The CDR3 here is CASRIQGDYGYTF. The CDR3 nucleotides are TGCGCCAGCAGAATACAGGGAGACTATGGCTACACCTTC. V gene TRBV5-1 combines with J gene TRBJ1-2; TRBD1 is a possible D gene (6 bases). The CDR3 totals 13 residues. Trimming left V 5 bases short and J 3 bases short, with 11 bases between. CDR1 SGHRS and CDR2 YFSETQ come from the germline V gene.

The J gene is TRBJ2-7, the V gene TRBV7-9, with 9 bases aligning to TRBD2. The CDR3 runs to 13 residues. Unmatched junction bases numbered 8, after V lost 7 bases and J lost 7 bases. CDR1 SEHNR and CDR2 FQNEAQ come from the germline V gene (reference sequence). The CDR3 sequence: CASMGGGAREQYF. The CDR3 region has the DNA TGTGCCAGCATGGGCGGGGGGGCTCGGGAGCAGTACTTC.

The chain is built from TRBV29-1 and TRBJ2-7, with a tentative D call TRBD1 (5 bases). In germline, CDR1 is SQVTM, CDR2 ANQGSEA. The CDR3 runs to 13 residues. The ends were cut back, 4 bases at V and 3 bases at J, with 13 bases in the middle. The CDR3 spells CSVAPTGNYEQYF. The CDR3 coding sequence is TGCAGCGTTGCTCCAACAGGCAACTACGAGCAGTACTTC.

This clone was seen just once. V gene TRBV5-4 combines with J gene TRBJ1-1, with D maybe TRBD1 (5 bases). The CDR3 totals 14 residues. Germline assignment: CDR1 SGHNT and CDR2 YYREEE (reference sequence). V lost 0 bases, J lost 2 bases, and 8 bases lay in between. The CDR3, as DNA: TGTGCCAGCAGCTTGGACCAGGGTAACACTGAAGCTTTCTTT. Its translation: CASSLDQGNTEAFF.

The CDR3 region has the DNA TGTGCCAGCAGCCTCGCGCTAGTTAGCGGAGATACGCAGTATTTT. Amino acid sequence: CASSLALVSGDTQYF. The J gene is TRBJ2-3, the V gene TRBV11-2, with a weak D call TRBD2 (6 bases). Trimming removed 5 bases from V and 5 bases from J, with 17 bases in between. The CDR3 is 15 residues long. Germline V lookup: CDR1 SGHAT, CDR2 FQNNGV.

The chain employs TRBV7-3 and TRBJ2-7, with TRBD1 as a possible D gene (5 bases). The V end lost 2 bases, the J end lost 6 bases, and 11 bases lay between the germline ends. This CDR3 has 13 residues. Germline CDR1 SGHTA, CDR2 FQGTGA. CDR3 DNA sequence: TGTGCCAGCAGCTTACTTGGGGCCGCCGAGCAGTACTTC. Amino acid sequence: CASSLLGAAEQYF.

The V and J genes are TRBV7-8 and TRBJ2-3; 7 nucleotides align to TRBD2. This CDR3 contains 15 residues. Losses at the gene ends were 2 bases for V and 3 bases for J; bases not matched to a gene: 5. Germline V gene data show CDR1 as SGHVS and CDR2 as FQNEAQ. The CDR3 is CASSLRWGGTDTQYF. The DNA for the CDR3 is TGTGCCAGCAGCTTAAGGTGGGGGGGGACAGATACGCAGTATTTT.

In DNA form, the CDR3 reads TGTGCCAGCAGCCCCCAACTAGCGAGCTCCTACAATGAGCAGTTCTTC. It codes for CASSPQLASSYNEQFF. The chain couples TRBV7-9 to TRBJ2-1; 7 nucleotides align to TRBD2. V lost 5 bases to trimming and J lost 0 bases; unmatched junction nucleotides: 7. There are 16 residues in the CDR3. Per the germline V gene, CDR1 is SEHNR and CDR2 is FQNEAQ (reference sequence). The entire variable domain, with the rest obtained from reference TRBV7-9 and TRBJ2-1, is as follows: DTGVSQNPRHKITKRGQNVTFRCDPISEHNRLYWYRQTLGQGPEFLTYFQNEAQLEKSRLLSDRFSAERPKGSFSTLEIQRTEQGDSAMYLCASSPQLASSYNEQFFGPGTRLTVL.